The 10 T cell receptor beta chains below all came from one sample that was sequenced in a study of T cell responses to AZD1222 COVID-19 vaccine. Profiled with immunoSEQ multiplex PCR; TCRdb holds only in-frame clones, not every one. This sample has roughly 99,000 clones, with approximately 86% found just once. Sequencing used peripheral blood, obtained on day 0 of AZD1222 vaccination. These receptors came from an adult in good health.

V usage is TRBV6-5 and J usage is TRBJ2-1, with D perhaps TRBD2 (6 bases). The V gene's germline CDR1 is MNHEY and CDR2 SVGAGI. The V end lost 6 bases, the J end lost 5 bases, and 11 bases lay between the germline ends. The CDR3 runs to 13 residues. The CDR3 spells CASSAAGNNEQFF. Written as DNA, the CDR3 is TGTGCCAGCAGCGCCGCGGGGAACAATGAGCAGTTCTTC.

The chain couples TRBV19 to TRBJ1-5, with D tentatively TRBD1 (5 bases). V was cut by 3 bases and J by 2 bases, with 11 bases left in between. Germline values: CDR1 LNHDA, CDR2 SQIVND (reference sequence). The CDR3 extends over 15 amino acids. The chain's CDR3 is CASSILLGGNQPQHF. CDR3 DNA sequence: TGTGCCAGTAGTATTCTTCTAGGGGGCAATCAGCCCCAGCATTTT.

This clone was seen more than once but under ten times. The V call is TRBV27, the J call TRBJ1-1, with D possibly matching TRBD1 (5 bases). V dropped 3 bases and J dropped 1 base, with 9 bases sitting between them. The CDR3 runs to 14 residues. In germline, CDR1 is MNHEY, CDR2 SMNVEV (reference sequence). CDR3 sequence reads: CASSFVGGNTEAFF. The CDR3 DNA is TGTGCCAGCAGTTTTGTGGGGGGGAACACTGAAGCTTTCTTT.

The CDR3 sequence: CASSFAGEGGYTF. The CDR3 DNA sequence: TGTGCCAGCAGCTTCGCAGGGGAGGGTGGCTACACCTTC. The genes are TRBV7-2 and TRBJ1-2; TRBD1 is a possible D gene (6 bases). The CDR3 is made up of 13 amino acids. Germline CDR1 SGHTA, CDR2 FQGNSA. Trimming took 3 bases from V and 7 from J, leaving 12 bases between them.

The V call is TRBV21-1, the J call TRBJ2-7; the table's D call, TRBD2, has no DNA check behind it. TRBV21-1 is described as a pseudogene. This CDR3 is 16 amino acids long. CDR3 residues: CASSKLSAGGFYEQYF. The DNA of the CDR3 is TGTGCCAGCAGCAAACTGTCAGCGGGAGGGTTCTACGAGCAGTACTTC.

The chain recombines TRBV7-9 with TRBJ1-1; D is uncertain. Germline V gene sequence: CDR1 SEHNR, CDR2 FQNEAQ (reference sequence). CDR3 size: 17 residues. V was shortened by 4 bases and J by 1 base, with 19 bases between the two germline ends. The CDR3 DNA follows: TGTGCCAGCAGCTCATCTCAGGCAGCGAAGAGGAACACTGAAGCTTTCTTT. The encoded protein is CASSSSQAAKRNTEAFF.

In DNA, the CDR3 is TGTGCCAGCAGAGAGCGGGGGCCCCGCAATGAGCAGTTCTTC. It yields the protein CASRERGPRNEQFF. The rearrangement links TRBV5-4 to TRBJ2-1; 8 bases agree with TRBD2. Trimming removed 5 bases from V and 6 bases from J; junction bases left unmatched: 7. CDR3 size: 14 residues. CDR1 and CDR2 from the germline V gene are SGHNT and YYREEE (reference sequence).

The rearrangement joins TRBV18 to TRBJ1-1; D is ambiguous. Between the trimmed V and J ends, which lost 5 bases and 11 bases, there was a span of 15 bases. The CDR3 totals 12 residues. Germline-derived CDR1 and CDR2 are KGHSH and LQKENI. The CDR3 DNA follows: TGTGCCAGCTCATCAGAAATACAGAGGGCTTTCTTT. This sequence encodes CASSSEIQRAFF.

This chain connects TRBV5-6 to TRBJ2-7; the D gene is possibly TRBD1 (6 bases). This CDR3 is built from 11 residues. Trimming removed 2 bases at V and 12 bases at J, with 12 bases between. Germline loops: CDR1 SGHDT, CDR2 YYEEEE. CDR3 nucleotide sequence: TGTGCCAGCAGCTTTGGGGGCGTACGGTACTTC. Protein: CASSFGGVRYF.

The rearrangement joins TRBV11-2 to TRBJ2-7; D gene uncertain. CDR3 length equals 12 residues. Looked up from germline, CDR1 is SGHAT and CDR2 is FQNNGV. Trimming removed 0 bases at V and 5 bases at J, with 5 bases between. The CDR3: CASSLDKNEQYF. In nucleotides, the CDR3 is TGTGCCAGCAGCTTAGATAAAAACGAGCAGTACTTC.